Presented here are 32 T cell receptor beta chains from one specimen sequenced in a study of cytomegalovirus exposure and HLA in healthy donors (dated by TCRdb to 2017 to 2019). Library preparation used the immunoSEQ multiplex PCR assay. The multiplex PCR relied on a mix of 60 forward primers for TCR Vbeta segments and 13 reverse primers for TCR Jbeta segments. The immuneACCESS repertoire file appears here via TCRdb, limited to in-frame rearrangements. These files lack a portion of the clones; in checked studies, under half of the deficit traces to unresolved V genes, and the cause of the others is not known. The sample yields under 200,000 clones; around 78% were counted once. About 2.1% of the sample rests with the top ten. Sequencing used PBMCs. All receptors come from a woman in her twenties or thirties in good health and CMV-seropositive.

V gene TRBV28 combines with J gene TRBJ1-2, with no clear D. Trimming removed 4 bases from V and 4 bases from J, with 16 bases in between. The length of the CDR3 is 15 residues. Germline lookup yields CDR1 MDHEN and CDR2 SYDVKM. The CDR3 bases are TGTGCCAGCAGTTCCCGAATGGCAGACTTCTATGGCTACACCTTC. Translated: CASSSRMADFYGYTF.

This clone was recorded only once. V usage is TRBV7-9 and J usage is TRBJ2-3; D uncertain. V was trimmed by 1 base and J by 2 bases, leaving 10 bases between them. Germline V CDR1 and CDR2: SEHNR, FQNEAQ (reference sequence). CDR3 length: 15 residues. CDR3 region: CASSLVGGTTDTQYF. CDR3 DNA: TGTGCCAGCAGCTTAGTTGGCGGTACCACAGATACGCAGTATTTT.

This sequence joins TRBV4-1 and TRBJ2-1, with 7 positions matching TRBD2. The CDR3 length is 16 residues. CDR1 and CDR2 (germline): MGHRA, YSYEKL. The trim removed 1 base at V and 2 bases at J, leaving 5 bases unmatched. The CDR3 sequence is CASSQAPGRTYNEQFF. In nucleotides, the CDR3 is TGCGCCAGCAGCCAAGCTCCCGGGAGGACCTACAATGAGCAGTTCTTC.

CDR3 bases: TGTGCCAGCAGCTTAGCGGCAGGAACCTACGAGCAGTACTTC. This translates into CASSLAAGTYEQYF. This chain connects TRBV11-2 to TRBJ2-7; no firm D call. Trimming stripped 1 base from V and 2 bases from J, with 9 bases between. CDR3 length: 14 amino acids. Germline CDR1 and CDR2: SGHAT and FQNNGV.

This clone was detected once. In DNA, the CDR3 is TGTGCCAGCAGGGGAGTCGGTGACTATGGCTACACCTTC. Protein: CASRGVGDYGYTF. The chain employs TRBV7-2 and TRBJ1-2; D is uncertain. Per germline, CDR1 SGHTA and CDR2 FQGNSA. The ends were cut back, 6 bases at V and 3 bases at J, with 11 bases in the middle. The CDR3 totals 13 residues.

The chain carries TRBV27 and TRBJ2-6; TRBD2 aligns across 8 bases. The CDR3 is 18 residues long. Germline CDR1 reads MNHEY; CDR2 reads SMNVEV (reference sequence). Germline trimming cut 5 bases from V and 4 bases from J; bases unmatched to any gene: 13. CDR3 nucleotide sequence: TGTGCCAGCAGTCCGCGCGGGGGGCGGCTAACCGGGGCCAACGTCCTGACTTTC. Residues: CASSPRGGRLTGANVLTF.

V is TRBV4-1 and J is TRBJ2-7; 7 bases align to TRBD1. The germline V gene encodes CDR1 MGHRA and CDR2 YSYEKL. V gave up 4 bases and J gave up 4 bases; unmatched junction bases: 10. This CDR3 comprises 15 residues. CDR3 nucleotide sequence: TGCGCCAGCAGCCGCGCCGGGACAGCCCCATACGAGCAGTACTTC. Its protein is CASSRAGTAPYEQYF.

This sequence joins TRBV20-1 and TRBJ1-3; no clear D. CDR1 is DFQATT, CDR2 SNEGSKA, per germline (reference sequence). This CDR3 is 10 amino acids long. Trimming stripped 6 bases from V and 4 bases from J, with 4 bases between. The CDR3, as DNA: TGCAGTGCCCTGGGAAACACCATATATTTT. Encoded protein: CSALGNTIYF.

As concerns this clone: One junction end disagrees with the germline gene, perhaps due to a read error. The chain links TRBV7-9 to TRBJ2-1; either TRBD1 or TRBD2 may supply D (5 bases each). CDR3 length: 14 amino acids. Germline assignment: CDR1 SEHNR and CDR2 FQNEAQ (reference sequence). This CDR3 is CSSSLGGHYNEQFF. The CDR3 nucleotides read TGTTCCAGCAGCTTAGGAGGACACTACAATGAGCAGTTCTTC. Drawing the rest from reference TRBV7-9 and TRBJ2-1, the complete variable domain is DTGVSQNPRHKITKRGQNVTFRCDPISEHNRLYWYRQTLGQGPEFLTYFQNEAQLEKSRLLSDRFSAERPKGSFSTLEIQRTEQGDSAMYLCSSSLGGHYNEQFFGPGTRLTVL.

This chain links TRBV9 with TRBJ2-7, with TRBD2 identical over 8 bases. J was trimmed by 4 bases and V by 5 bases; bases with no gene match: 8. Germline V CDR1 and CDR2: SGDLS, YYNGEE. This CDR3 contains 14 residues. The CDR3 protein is CASSSGAGGYEQYF. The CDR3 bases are TGTGCCAGCAGTTCCGGGGCGGGAGGATACGAGCAGTACTTC. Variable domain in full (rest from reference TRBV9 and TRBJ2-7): DSGVTQTPKHLITATGQRVTLRCSPRSGDLSVYWYQQSLDQGLQFLIQYYNGEERAKGNILERFSAQQFPDLHSELNLSSLELGDSALYFCASSSGAGGYEQYFGPGTRLTVT.

CDR3 in DNA: TGCGCCAGCAGCCAAGATTGGGACAGGGGCGGCAATCAGCCCCAGCATTTT. Its protein is CASSQDWDRGGNQPQHF. The genes are TRBV4-1 and TRBJ1-5; 10 positions match TRBD1. CDR1 and CDR2 (germline): MGHRA, YSYEKL. V trimming: 0 bases; J trimming: 2 bases; junction bases outside the gene matches: 4. This CDR3 region has 17 residues.

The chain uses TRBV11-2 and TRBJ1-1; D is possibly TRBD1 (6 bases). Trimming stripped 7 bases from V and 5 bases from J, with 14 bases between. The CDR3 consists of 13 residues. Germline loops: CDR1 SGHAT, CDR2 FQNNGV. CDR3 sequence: CASNTRGGTEAFF. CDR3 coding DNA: TGTGCCAGCAACACGAGGGGGGGGACTGAAGCTTTCTTT.

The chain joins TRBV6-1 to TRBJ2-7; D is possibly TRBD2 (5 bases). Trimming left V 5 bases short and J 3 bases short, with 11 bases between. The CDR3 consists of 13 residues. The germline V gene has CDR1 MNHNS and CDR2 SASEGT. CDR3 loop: CASSLAQYYEQYF. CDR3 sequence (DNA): TGTGCCAGCAGTCTAGCCCAATACTACGAGCAGTACTTC.

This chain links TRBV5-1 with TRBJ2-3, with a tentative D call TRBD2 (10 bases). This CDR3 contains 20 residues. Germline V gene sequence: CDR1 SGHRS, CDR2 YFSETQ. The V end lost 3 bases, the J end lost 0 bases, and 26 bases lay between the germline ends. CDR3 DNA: TGCGCCAGCAGCTCGGACAGGGGCGTAGCTAGCGGGGGAAGCACAGATACGCAGTATTTT. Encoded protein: CASSSDRGVASGGSTDTQYF. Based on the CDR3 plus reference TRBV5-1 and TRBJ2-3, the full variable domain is KAGVTQTPRYLIKTRGQQVTLSCSPISGHRSVSWYQQTPGQGLQFLFEYFSETQRNKGNFPGRFSGRQFSNSRSEMNVSTLELGDSALYLCASSSDRGVASGGSTDTQYFGPGTRLTVL.

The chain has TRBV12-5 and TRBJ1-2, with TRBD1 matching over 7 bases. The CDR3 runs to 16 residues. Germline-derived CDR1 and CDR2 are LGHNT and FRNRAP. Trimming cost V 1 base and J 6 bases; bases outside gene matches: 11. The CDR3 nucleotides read TGTGCTAGTGGTTTGGGTAAAGGGGGCGCCGACCATGGCTACACCTTC. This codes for CASGLGKGGADHGYTF.

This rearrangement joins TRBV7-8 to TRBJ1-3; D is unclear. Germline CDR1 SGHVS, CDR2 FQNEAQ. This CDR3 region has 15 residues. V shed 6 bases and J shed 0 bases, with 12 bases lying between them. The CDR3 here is CASSLQRNSGNTIYF. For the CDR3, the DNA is TGTGCCAGCAGTTTACAGAGGAACTCTGGAAACACCATATATTTT.

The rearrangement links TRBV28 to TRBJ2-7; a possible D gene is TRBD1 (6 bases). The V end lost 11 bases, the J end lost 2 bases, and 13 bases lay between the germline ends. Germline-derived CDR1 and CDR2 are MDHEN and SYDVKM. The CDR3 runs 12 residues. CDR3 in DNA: TGTGCCCATTCAGGGGATGCCTACGAGCAGTACTTC. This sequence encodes CAHSGDAYEQYF.

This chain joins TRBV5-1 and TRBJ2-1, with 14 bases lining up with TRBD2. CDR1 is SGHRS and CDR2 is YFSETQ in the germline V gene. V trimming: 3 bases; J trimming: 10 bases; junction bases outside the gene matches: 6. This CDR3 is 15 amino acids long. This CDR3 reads CASSWGLAGEREQFF. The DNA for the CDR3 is TGCGCCAGCAGCTGGGGACTAGCGGGAGAACGGGAGCAGTTCTTC. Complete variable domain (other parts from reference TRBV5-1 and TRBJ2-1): KAGVTQTPRYLIKTRGQQVTLSCSPISGHRSVSWYQQTPGQGLQFLFEYFSETQRNKGNFPGRFSGRQFSNSRSEMNVSTLELGDSALYLCASSWGLAGEREQFFGPGTRLTVL.

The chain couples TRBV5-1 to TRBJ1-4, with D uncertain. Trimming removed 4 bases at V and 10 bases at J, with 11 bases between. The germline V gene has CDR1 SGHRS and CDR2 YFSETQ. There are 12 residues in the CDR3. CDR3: CASSPQTGKLFF. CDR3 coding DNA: TGCGCCAGCAGCCCCCAGACGGGAAAACTGTTTTTT.

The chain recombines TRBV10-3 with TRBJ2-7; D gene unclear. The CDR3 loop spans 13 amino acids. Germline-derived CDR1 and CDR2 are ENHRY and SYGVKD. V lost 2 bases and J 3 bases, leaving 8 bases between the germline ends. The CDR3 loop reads CAISEDILYEQYF. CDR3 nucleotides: TGTGCCATCAGTGAGGACATTCTCTACGAGCAGTACTTC.

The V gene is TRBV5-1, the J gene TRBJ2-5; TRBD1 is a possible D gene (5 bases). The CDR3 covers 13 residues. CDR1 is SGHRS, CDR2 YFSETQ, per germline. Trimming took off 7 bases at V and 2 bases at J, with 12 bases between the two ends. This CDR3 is CASYGQGQETQYF. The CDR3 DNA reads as TGCGCCAGCTACGGACAAGGGCAAGAGACCCAGTACTTC. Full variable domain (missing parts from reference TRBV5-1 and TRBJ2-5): KAGVTQTPRYLIKTRGQQVTLSCSPISGHRSVSWYQQTPGQGLQFLFEYFSETQRNKGNFPGRFSGRQFSNSRSEMNVSTLELGDSALYLCASYGQGQETQYFGPGTRLLVL.

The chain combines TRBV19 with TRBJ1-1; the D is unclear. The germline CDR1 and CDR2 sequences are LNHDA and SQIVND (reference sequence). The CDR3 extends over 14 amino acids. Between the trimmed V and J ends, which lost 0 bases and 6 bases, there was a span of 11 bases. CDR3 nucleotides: TGTGCCAGTAGTATAGATTTAGAGGTGTCTGAAGCTTTCTTT. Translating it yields CASSIDLEVSEAFF.

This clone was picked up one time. This CDR3 is CASRPPGARNQPQHF. The DNA of the CDR3 is TGTGCCAGCAGACCCCCAGGGGCGCGCAATCAGCCCCAGCATTTT. This chain uses TRBV28 with TRBJ1-5; D might be TRBD1 (6 bases). CDR3 size: 15 residues. Germline loops: CDR1 MDHEN, CDR2 SYDVKM. V dropped 6 bases and J dropped 2 bases, with 14 bases sitting between them.

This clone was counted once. The CDR3 DNA reads as TGTGCCAGCAGCTTACTGGTCACACACTCCTACAATGAGCAGTTCTTC. It encodes CASSLLVTHSYNEQFF. The chain uses TRBV7-9 and TRBJ2-1; D call uncertain. V was clipped by 2 bases and J by 0 bases, with 11 bases between them. The CDR3 contains 16 residues. Germline CDR1 is SEHNR and CDR2 is FQNEAQ (reference sequence). Complete variable domain (other parts from reference TRBV7-9 and TRBJ2-1): DTGVSQNPRHKITKRGQNVTFRCDPISEHNRLYWYRQTLGQGPEFLTYFQNEAQLEKSRLLSDRFSAERPKGSFSTLEIQRTEQGDSAMYLCASSLLVTHSYNEQFFGPGTRLTVL.

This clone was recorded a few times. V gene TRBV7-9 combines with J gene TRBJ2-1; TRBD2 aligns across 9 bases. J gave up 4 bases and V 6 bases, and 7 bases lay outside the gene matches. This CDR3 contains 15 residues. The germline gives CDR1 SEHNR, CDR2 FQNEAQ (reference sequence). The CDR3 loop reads CASSYAGGPYNEQFF. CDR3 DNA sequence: TGTGCCAGCAGTTACGCGGGAGGGCCGTACAATGAGCAGTTCTTC.

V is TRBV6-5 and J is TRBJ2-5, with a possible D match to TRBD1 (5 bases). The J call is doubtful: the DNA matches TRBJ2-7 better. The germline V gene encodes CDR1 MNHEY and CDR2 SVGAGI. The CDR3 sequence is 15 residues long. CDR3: CASSKGLKDKYEQYF. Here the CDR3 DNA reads TGTGCCAGCAGCAAGGGGCTGAAAGACAAGTACGAGCAGTACTTC.

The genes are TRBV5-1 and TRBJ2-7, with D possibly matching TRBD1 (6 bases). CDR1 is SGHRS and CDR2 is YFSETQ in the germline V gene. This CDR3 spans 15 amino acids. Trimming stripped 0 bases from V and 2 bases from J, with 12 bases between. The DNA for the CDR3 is TGCGCCAGCAGCTTGGAGAACCACAGGGCCTACGAGCAGTACTTC. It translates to CASSLENHRAYEQYF.

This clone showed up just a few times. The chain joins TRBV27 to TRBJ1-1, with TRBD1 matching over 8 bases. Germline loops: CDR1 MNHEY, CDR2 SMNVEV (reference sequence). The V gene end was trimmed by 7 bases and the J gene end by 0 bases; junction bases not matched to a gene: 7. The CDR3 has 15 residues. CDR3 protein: CASKPGQVMNTEAFF. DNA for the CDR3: TGTGCCAGCAAACCGGGACAGGTCATGAACACTGAAGCTTTCTTT.

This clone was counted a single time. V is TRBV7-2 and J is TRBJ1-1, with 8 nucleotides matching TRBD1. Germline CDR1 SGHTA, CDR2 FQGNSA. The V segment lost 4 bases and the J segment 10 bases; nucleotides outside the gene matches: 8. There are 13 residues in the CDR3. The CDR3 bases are TGTGCCAGCAGCTCCCAGGGGGCGACGGCAGCTTTCTTT. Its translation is CASSSQGATAAFF.

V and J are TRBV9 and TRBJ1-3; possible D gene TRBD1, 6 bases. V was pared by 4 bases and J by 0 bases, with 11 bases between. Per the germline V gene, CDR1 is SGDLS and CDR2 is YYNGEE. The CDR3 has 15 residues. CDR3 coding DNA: TGTGCCAGCAGCCTCGACAGGAGCTCTGGAAACACCATATATTTT. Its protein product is CASSLDRSSGNTIYF.

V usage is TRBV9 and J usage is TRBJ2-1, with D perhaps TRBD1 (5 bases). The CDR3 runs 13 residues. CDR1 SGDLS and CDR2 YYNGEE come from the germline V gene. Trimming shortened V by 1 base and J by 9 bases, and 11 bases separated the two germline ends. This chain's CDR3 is CASSVRAQGEQFF. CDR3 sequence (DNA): TGTGCCAGCAGCGTAAGAGCCCAGGGTGAGCAGTTCTTC.

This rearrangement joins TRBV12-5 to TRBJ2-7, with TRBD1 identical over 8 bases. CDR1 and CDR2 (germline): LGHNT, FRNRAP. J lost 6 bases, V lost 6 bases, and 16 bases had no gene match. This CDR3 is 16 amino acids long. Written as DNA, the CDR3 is TGTGCTAGTGGGGAATCCCGCGCAGGGGGCTTATTCGAGCAGTACTTC. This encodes CASGESRAGGLFEQYF.